The entry below describes one T cell receptor beta chain. The antigen is not known. The sample originates from a study of OX40 agonist ivuxolimab in advanced cancers. The wider study: Partial responses were recorded for three patients, including one with hepatocellular carcinoma and two with cutaneous melanoma. Findings of the study overall: Among the nonresponders, some also had low normalized T-cell clonal expansion. Expanded clones were, on average, more numerous in CD8+ T cells than in CD4+. Within 6 weeks, CD4+ and CD8+ blood T cells expanded clonally at 0.1 to 3.0 mg/kg.

Using immunoSEQ multiplex PCR, the repertoire was profiled, and TCRdb retains in-frame clones only, with some absent. The data hold some 110,000 clones, with 85% to 95% observed a single time. In germline, CDR1 is SGHTA, CDR2 FQGTGA. The V and J ends lost 5 bases and 1 base respectively, with 13 bases between them. The CDR3 is made up of 15 amino acids. V usage is TRBV7-3 and J usage is TRBJ2-3; D not certain. This TCR derives from an adult with an advanced solid tumor such as melanoma, head and neck, liver or kidney cancer. Material: CD4+ or CD8+ T cells sorted from blood, obtained in a trial of the OX40 agonist ivuxolimab. CDR3 sequence: CASSPSIAGTDTQYF. The CDR3 region has the DNA TGTGCCAGCAGCCCATCAATCGCGGGCACAGATACGCAGTATTTT.